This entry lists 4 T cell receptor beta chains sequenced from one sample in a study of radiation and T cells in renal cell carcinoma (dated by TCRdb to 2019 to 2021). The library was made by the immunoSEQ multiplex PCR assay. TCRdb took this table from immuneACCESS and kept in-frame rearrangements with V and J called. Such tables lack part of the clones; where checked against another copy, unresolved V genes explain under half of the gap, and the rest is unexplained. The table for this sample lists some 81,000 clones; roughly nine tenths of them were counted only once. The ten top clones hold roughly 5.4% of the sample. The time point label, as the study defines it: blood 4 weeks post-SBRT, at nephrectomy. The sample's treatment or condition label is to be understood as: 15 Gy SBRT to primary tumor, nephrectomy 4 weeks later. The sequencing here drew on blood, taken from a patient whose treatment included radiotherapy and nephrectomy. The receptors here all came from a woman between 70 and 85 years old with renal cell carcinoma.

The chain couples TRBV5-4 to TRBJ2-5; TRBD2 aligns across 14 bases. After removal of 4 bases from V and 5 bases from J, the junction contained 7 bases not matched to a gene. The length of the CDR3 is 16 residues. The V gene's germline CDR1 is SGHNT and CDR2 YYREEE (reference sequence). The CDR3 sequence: CASSPGTSGGGETQYF. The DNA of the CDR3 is TGTGCCAGCAGCCCCGGGACTAGCGGGGGTGGCGAGACCCAGTACTTC.

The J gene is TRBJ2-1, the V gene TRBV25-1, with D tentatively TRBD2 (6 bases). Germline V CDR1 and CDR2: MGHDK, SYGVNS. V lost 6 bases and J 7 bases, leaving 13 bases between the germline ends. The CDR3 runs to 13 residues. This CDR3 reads CASRWGELNEQFF. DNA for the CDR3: TGTGCCAGCAGGTGGGGGGAGTTGAATGAGCAGTTCTTC.

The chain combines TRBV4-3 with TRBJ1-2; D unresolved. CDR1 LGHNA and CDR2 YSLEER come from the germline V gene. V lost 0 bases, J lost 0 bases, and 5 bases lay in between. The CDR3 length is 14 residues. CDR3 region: CASSQDVANYGYTF. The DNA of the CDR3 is TGCGCCAGCAGCCAAGATGTCGCTAACTATGGCTACACCTTC.

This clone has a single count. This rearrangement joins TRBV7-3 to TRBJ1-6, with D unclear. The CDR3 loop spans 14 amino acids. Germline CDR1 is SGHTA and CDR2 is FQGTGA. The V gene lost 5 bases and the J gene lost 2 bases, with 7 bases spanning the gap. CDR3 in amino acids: CASSREPYNSPLHF. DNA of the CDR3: TGTGCCAGCAGCCGCGAGCCCTATAATTCACCCCTCCACTTT.